Shown below are 10 T cell receptor beta chains from a single sample sequenced in a study of T-cell memory formation after mild COVID-19. TCRdb used MiXCR to reprocess the 5' RACE reads, holding one entry per CDR3 protein. This sample has about 430,000 distinct CDR3 sequences; 24% occur once, and the top ten carry 8.8%. The source material was PBMCs or a T cell subset sorted from them (not recorded which). The receptors shown here come from an adult woman who had mild COVID-19 (a few samples of this study predate the infection). Cell type and time point are not known.

In this sample, this clonotype turned up a few times. A clone one base away is much larger, so this may be a read error. This chain uses TRBV10-3 with TRBJ2-5; D ambiguous. CDR3 length equals 13 residues. The germline V and J ends were trimmed by 3 bases and 1 base, with 6 bases remaining between them. The V gene's germline CDR1 is ENHRY and CDR2 SYGVKD. The CDR3 region is CAISEKSQETQYF. For the CDR3, the DNA is TGTGCCATCAGTGAAAAGTCCCAAGAGACCCAGTACTTC.

The V gene is TRBV19, the J gene TRBJ1-5; D might be TRBD1 (5 bases). The CDR3 has 13 residues. The germline V gene has CDR1 LNHDA and CDR2 SQIVND (reference sequence). The V end was cut by 7 bases, the J end by 2 bases, with 9 bases between. The CDR3: CASIQGGNQPQHF. DNA of the CDR3: TGTGCCAGTATTCAGGGCGGCAATCAGCCCCAGCATTTT.

There are a few counts of this clonotype. The V gene is TRBV20-1, the J gene TRBJ2-7; D not resolved. The CDR3 consists of 12 residues. CDR1 and CDR2 (germline): DFQATT, SNEGSKA (reference sequence). Trimming removed 5 bases at V and 2 bases at J, with 10 bases between. Here the CDR3 reads CSAEASAYEQYF. In DNA form, the CDR3 reads TGCAGTGCTGAGGCTTCTGCCTACGAGCAGTACTTC.

This clonotype was counted only a few times. The chain carries TRBV7-2 and TRBJ1-1; no definite D call. Trimming shortened V by 5 bases and J by 3 bases, and 7 bases separated the two germline ends. CDR1 and CDR2 from the germline V gene are SGHTA and FQGNSA. The length of the CDR3 is 12 residues. Here the CDR3 reads CASSAVYTEAFF. The CDR3 bases are TGTGCCAGCAGCGCCGTATACACTGAAGCTTTCTTT. The whole variable domain, remainder taken from reference TRBV7-2 and TRBJ1-1, is GAGVSQSPSNKVTEKGKDVELRCDPISGHTALYWYRQSLGQGLEFLIYFQGNSAPDKSGLPSDRFSAERTGGSVSTLTIQRTQQEDSAVYLCASSAVYTEAFFGQGTRLTVV.

The chain couples TRBV2 to TRBJ2-5; D remains ambiguous. V gave up 3 bases and J gave up 2 bases, with 13 bases separating them. The CDR3 has 15 amino acids. Germline CDR1 SNHLY, CDR2 FYNNEI. The CDR3 coding sequence is TGTGCCAGCAGTGAGGGTACCGTGCGTCAAGAGACCCAGTACTTC. This sequence encodes CASSEGTVRQETQYF.

This clonotype turned up a few times. The V call is TRBV6-2 or TRBV6-3, the J call TRBJ2-1; D ambiguous. This CDR3 comprises 13 residues. The germline gives CDR1 MNHEY, CDR2 SVGEGT. V was pared by 3 bases and J by 9 bases, with 12 bases between. Here the CDR3 reads CASSYTRFSEQFF. DNA for the CDR3: TGTGCCAGCAGTTATACCAGGTTTAGTGAGCAGTTCTTC.

This clonotype was seen more than once but under ten times. This rearrangement joins TRBV5-1 to TRBJ2-7; D may match TRBD1 or TRBD2 (5 bases each). Germline-derived CDR1 and CDR2 are SGHRS and YFSETQ. This CDR3 region has 14 residues. Between the trimmed V and J ends, which lost 4 bases and 6 bases, there was a span of 17 bases. This CDR3 reads CASSVGPLLGEQYF. In DNA form, the CDR3 reads TGCGCCAGCAGCGTGGGACCCCTACTTGGCGAGCAGTACTTC.

This clonotype was counted only a few times. This chain uses TRBV2 with TRBJ2-7; 12 bases are a match to TRBD2. CDR3 length: 13 amino acids. Germline assignment: CDR1 SNHLY and CDR2 FYNNEI. Unmatched junction bases numbered 4, after V lost 4 bases and J lost 9 bases. In nucleotides, the CDR3 is TGTGCCAGCAGTGTGCTAGCGGGAGGGGGGCAGTACTTC. Its translation: CASSVLAGGGQYF.

This chain links TRBV4-2 with TRBJ2-7; TRBD1 agrees at 7 bases. After removal of 1 base from V and 4 bases from J, the junction contained 1 base not matched to a gene. CDR3 length: 13 residues. The V gene's germline CDR1 is LGHNA and CDR2 YNFKEQ. The CDR3 here is CASSQAQGYEQYF. The CDR3 DNA sequence: TGTGCCAGCAGCCAAGCACAGGGGTACGAGCAGTACTTC.

The genes are TRBV5-1 and TRBJ1-4; TRBD1 matches 7 bases. CDR1 and CDR2 from the germline V gene are SGHRS and YFSETQ. This CDR3 region has 14 residues. V was pared by 4 bases and J by 7 bases, with 7 bases of the junction left unmatched. The CDR3 sequence: CASSHGQAGEKLFF. In DNA form, the CDR3 reads TGCGCCAGCAGCCACGGACAGGCGGGTGAAAAACTGTTTTTT.